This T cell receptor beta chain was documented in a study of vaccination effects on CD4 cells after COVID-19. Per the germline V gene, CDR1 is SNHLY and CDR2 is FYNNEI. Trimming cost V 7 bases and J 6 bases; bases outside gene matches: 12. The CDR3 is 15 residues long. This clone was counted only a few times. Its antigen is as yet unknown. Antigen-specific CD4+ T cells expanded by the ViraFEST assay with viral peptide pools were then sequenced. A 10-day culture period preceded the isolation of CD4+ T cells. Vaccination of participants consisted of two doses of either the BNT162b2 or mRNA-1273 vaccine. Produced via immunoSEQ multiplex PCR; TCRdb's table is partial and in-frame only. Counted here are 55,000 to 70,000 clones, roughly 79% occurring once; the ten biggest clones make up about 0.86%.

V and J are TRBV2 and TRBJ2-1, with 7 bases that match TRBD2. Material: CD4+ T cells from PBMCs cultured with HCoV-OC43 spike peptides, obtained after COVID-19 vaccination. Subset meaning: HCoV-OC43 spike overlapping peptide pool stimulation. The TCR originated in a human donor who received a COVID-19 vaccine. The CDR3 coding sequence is TGTGCCAGCATGGAAGGGAGGGCAATGGGCAATGAGCAGTTCTTC. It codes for CASMEGRAMGNEQFF.